One TCR beta chain is described in this entry. The sample belongs to a study of blood T cell repertoires in COVID-19. Across the whole study: The cDNA or gDNA used as material had been derived from T cells, B-cell-depleted T cells, or PBMCs.

Assay used: immunoSEQ multiplex PCR; TCRdb lists only in-frame clones, some missing. The table has some 83,000 clones, around 90% seen once. The specimen sequenced was peripheral blood. The source is a man aged 50 to 60 with acute or convalescent COVID-19.

The CDR3 bases are TGTGCCAGCAGCGCCGGGACAGGGGACACCGGGGAGCTGTTTTTT. Its protein product is CASSAGTGDTGELFF. The chain employs TRBV7-9 and TRBJ2-2; TRBD1 agrees at 10 bases. This CDR3 has 15 residues. V lost 5 bases, J lost 3 bases, and 3 bases stayed unmatched. Germline assignment: CDR1 SEHNR and CDR2 FQNEAQ (reference sequence).